Each of the 14 T cell receptor beta chains below was sequenced from the same sample in a study of T cell clonality in common variable immunodeficiency. Study-level points and caveats: In common variable immunodeficiency, TCR beta chains reportedly carried fewer deletions and N-nucleotide insertions.

Their specific antigens are unknown. The assay was immunoSEQ multiplex PCR, and TCRdb's table has in-frame clones only and misses some. The sample shows 14,000 or so clones, none of them appearing just once. The specimen sequenced was peripheral blood mononuclear cells. The receptor source for this set is a human donor with common variable immunodeficiency.

Comments on this clone: The read terminates 3 residues ahead of where the CDR3 ends, so the germline J gene completes it. The chain uses TRBV18 and TRBJ2-6; D is perhaps TRBD1 (6 bases). Germline V gives CDR1 KGHSH, CDR2 LQKENI. The CDR3 has 16 residues. Between the trimmed V and J ends, which lost 0 bases and 3 bases, there was a span of 9 bases. The CDR3 protein is CASSPPGAGGANVLTF. The sequenced part of the CDR3 DNA is TGTGCCAGCTCACCACCGGGGGCAGGTGGGGCCAACGTC.

Notes on this clone: From the germline J gene comes the end of the CDR3, since the read stops 3 residues before it. This rearrangement joins TRBV5-1 to TRBJ2-5; tentatively, D is TRBD2 (6 bases). This CDR3 has 16 amino acids. Between the trimmed V and J ends, which lost 1 base and 2 bases, there was a span of 15 bases. Germline values: CDR1 SGHRS, CDR2 YFSETQ. CDR3 DNA, as far as it was read: TGCGCCAGCAGCTTGTTTGCTTCTCGGGGGCAAGAGACC. This encodes CASSLFASRGQET. The entire CDR3 protein reads CASSLFASRGQETQYF.

This clone is medium-sized (0.01 to 0.1%). Read coverage stops 3 residues before the CDR3 terminus; the germline J gene supplies the remainder. The chain is built from TRBV7-2 and TRBJ2-7; the match to TRBD1 covers 7 bases. CDR1 is SGHTA and CDR2 is FQGNSA in the germline V gene. Unmatched junction bases numbered 4, after V lost 5 bases and J lost 3 bases. The CDR3 spans 13 residues. The part of the CDR3 DNA that was read is TGTGCCAGCAGCCGGAACAGGGGCTACGAG. This gives the protein CASSRNRGYE. The complete CDR3 protein is CASSRNRGYEQYF.

This clone was counted a few times. The germline gene is not matched at one end of the junction; a read error may be the cause. Read coverage stops 3 residues before the CDR3 terminus; the germline J gene supplies the remainder. This rearrangement joins TRBV7-7 to TRBJ2-7; 9 nucleotides match TRBD1. The CDR3 covers 14 residues. CDR1 is SSHAT and CDR2 is FNYEAQ in the germline V gene (reference sequence). CDR3 DNA (partial): TGTGCTAGCAGTAAAGGGACAGGGCTCGACGAG. It encodes CASSKGTGLDE. The whole CDR3 protein is CASSKGTGLDEQYF.

This clone came up many times. The sequenced fragment ends 3 residues before the CDR3 boundary, so the rest is inferred from the germline J gene. The chain uses TRBV5-6 and TRBJ2-7; 11 bases agree with TRBD2. Germline V gene data show CDR1 as SGHDT and CDR2 as YYEEEE. The CDR3 extends over 14 amino acids. Losses at the gene ends were 4 bases for V and 3 bases for J; bases not matched to a gene: 3. CDR3 protein: CASSTGTSGYEQYF. The DNA read from the CDR3 is TGTGCCAGCAGCACAGGGACTAGCGGCTACGAG.

A word on this clone: Coverage ceases 3 residues before the CDR3 finishes, and the germline J gene fills in the end. The chain joins TRBV30 to TRBJ2-5; possible D gene TRBD1, 5 bases. V was shortened by 3 bases and J by 4 bases, with 12 bases between the two germline ends. The CDR3 has 13 residues. Germline V gene lookup returns CDR1 GTSNPN and CDR2 SVGIG (reference sequence). The DNA read from the CDR3 is TGTGCCTGGAGGGGAAGGGGTTCAGAGACC. Translated, it gives CAWRGRGSET. The CDR3 in its entirety is CAWRGRGSETQYF. Combining the CDR3 with reference TRBV30 and TRBJ2-5 gives the whole variable domain SQTIHQWPATLVQPVGSPLSLECTVEGTSNPNLYWYRQAAGRGLQLLFYSVGIGQISSEVPQNLSASRPQDRQFILSSKKLLLSDSGFYLCAWRGRGSETQYFGPGTRLLVL.

In this sample, this clone turned up a few times. Coverage ceases 3 residues before the CDR3 finishes, and the germline J gene fills in the end. The rearrangement uses TRBV6-2 or TRBV6-3 and TRBJ2-7, with 9 positions matching TRBD2. The CDR3 covers 14 residues. From germline, CDR1 is MNHEY and CDR2 SVGEGT. Unmatched junction bases numbered 6, after V lost 5 bases and J lost 4 bases. CDR3 bases read: TGTGCCAGCAGTCCAAGCGGGGGGACGTACGAG. This encodes CASSPSGGTYE. The entire CDR3 is CASSPSGGTYEQYF.

In its sample, this clone was seen a few times. The read falls 3 residues short of the CDR3 end, and the missing part is taken from the germline J gene. V gene TRBV7-2 combines with J gene TRBJ2-4; 7 bases line up with TRBD2. The trim removed 0 bases at V and 1 base at J, leaving 6 bases unmatched. Germline V gene sequence: CDR1 SGHTA, CDR2 FQGNSA. This CDR3 spans 17 amino acids. The CDR3 loop reads CASSLAQLRGAKNIQYF. CDR3 DNA (partial): TGTGCCAGCAGCTTAGCACAGTTGCGGGGGGCCAAAAACATT.

Regarding this clone: Coverage ceases 3 residues before the CDR3 finishes, and the germline J gene fills in the end. The rearrangement links TRBV7-2 to TRBJ2-7; TRBD1 aligns across 7 bases. The J segment lost 2 bases and the V segment lost 4 bases, leaving 5 bases of the junction unmatched. The CDR3 spans 14 residues. Germline assignment: CDR1 SGHTA and CDR2 FQGNSA. The CDR3 bases that were read are TGTGCCAGCAGCTGGGACAGCCCGACCTACGAG. The encoded protein is CASSWDSPTYE. The entire CDR3 reads CASSWDSPTYEQYF.

On this clone itself: The CDR3 end falls 3 residues outside the read, so it is completed with the germline J gene. This chain uses TRBV18 with TRBJ1-6; D is uncertain. Germline V gene lookup returns CDR1 KGHSH and CDR2 LQKENI. The ends were cut back, 4 bases at V and 7 bases at J, with 8 bases in the middle. This CDR3 has 13 residues. CDR3 bases read: TGTGCCAGCTCACAGAACACCAATTCACCC. Translating gives CASSQNTNSP. The CDR3 as a whole reads CASSQNTNSPLHF.

As regards this clone: The read gets to within 3 residues of the CDR3 end, and the germline J gene fills in the rest. This chain joins TRBV19 and TRBJ2-7; TRBD1 might be the D (5 bases). This CDR3 has 15 amino acids. In germline, CDR1 is LNHDA, CDR2 SQIVND (reference sequence). V lost 4 bases to trimming and J lost 5 bases, with 18 bases between them. The CDR3 spells CASSTSRQGWDEQYF. The DNA read from the CDR3 is TGTGCCAGTAGTACGAGTCGGCAGGGCTGGGACGAG.

A word on this clone: The sequence runs out 3 residues before the end of the CDR3; the remainder is reconstructed from the germline J gene. This chain links TRBV7-3 with TRBJ1-6, with 7 bases identical to TRBD1. The V segment lost 5 bases and the J segment 10 bases; nucleotides outside the gene matches: 11. The CDR3 has 15 residues. Germline CDR1 reads SGHTA; CDR2 reads FQGTGA. The sequenced CDR3 bases are TGTGCCAGCAGCCGGGGGACAGACCTGGGGTCACCC. This encodes CASSRGTDLGSP. The complete CDR3 reads CASSRGTDLGSPLHF.

To note about this clone: Read sequence stops 3 residues before the CDR3 end, and the germline J gene provides the missing end. The chain links TRBV7-2 to TRBJ1-5; 9 nucleotides align to TRBD1. The CDR3 runs to 13 residues. Losses at the gene ends were 5 bases for V and 9 bases for J; bases not matched to a gene: 5. Germline lookup yields CDR1 SGHTA and CDR2 FQGNSA. This CDR3 is CASSAGQGGPQHF. The DNA read from the CDR3 is TGTGCCAGCAGCGCGGGACAGGGTGGGCCC.

Concerning this clone itself: The sequence runs out 3 residues before the end of the CDR3; the remainder is reconstructed from the germline J gene. The gene calls are TRBV7-2 and TRBJ2-1, with TRBD2 matching 7 bases. The germline CDR1 and CDR2 sequences are SGHTA and FQGNSA. J was trimmed by 5 bases and V by 5 bases; bases with no gene match: 6. The CDR3 is 14 amino acids. CDR3 DNA, as far as it was read: TGTGCCAGCAGCCTCCTCGCGGGGGACAATGAG. Amino acid sequence: CASSLLAGDNE. The full CDR3 protein reads CASSLLAGDNEQFF.